This TCR beta chain was captured in a study of early T cells in non-severe SARS-CoV-2 infection (dated by TCRdb to the early 2020s). For the wider study: Because TCR sequencing was done on bulk RNA from unsorted whole blood, the alpha and beta chains could not be paired. The paper's findings and limits, for the study overall: VDJdb matching was skewed toward anti-spike CD8 responses and likely underestimated virus-specific expansions by missing private and CD4 specificities.

Points on this clonotype: It lacks a known antigen. Base qualities are not provided; no much larger clone lies one nucleotide away.

The CDR3 spans 16 residues, from the cysteine through the phenylalanine. Only CDR3 DNA is held: 48 bases, read in frame from base 1. CDR1 is given as LGHDT and CDR2 as YNNKEL, both from the germline V gene (reference sequence). Germline trimming: 3 bases from V, 3 bases from J; junction bases outside gene matches: 7. Library generation was performed with 5' RACE. The instrument given in TCRdb is NextSeq 500. Unique molecular identifiers were attached to individual cDNA molecules in the TCR library protocol so that sequencing error and PCR bias could be corrected. Both TCR alpha and beta chains were sequenced, and tight co-correlation was observed between alpha and beta sequence abundances in each sample. In the paper's pipeline: Decombinator V4 was used to annotate TCR sequences for V gene, J gene and CDR3. TCRs were defined as expanded if a significant change between any two time points was detected under a Poisson model with p below 0.0001. TCR abundances were normalised to the total number of TCRs sequenced per sample and expressed as counts per million. MAIT TCRs were defined by TRAV1-2 paired with TRAJ12, TRAJ20 or TRAJ33, and iNKT TCRs by TRAV10 paired with TRAJ18. VDJdb, accessed 1 November 2021, was searched for CMV, EBV and SARS-CoV-2 annotated TCRs, excluding TCRs annotated for multiple antigens. Clones were called with MiXCR by TCRdb after fastp trimmed the public reads at Q25, and only in-frame beta chains were retained. Each record represents a unique CDR3 protein, reported with the most common genes and DNA among its rows. The V and J calls and clone size come from TCRdb's table, not from the authors' own analysis. The sample profile shows roughly 86,000 distinct CDR3 sequences; around 5.6% of them were found once. The biggest ten clones account for about 7.5% of the sample.

Set within a cohort of healthcare workers in London, UK, this nested case-control study involved weekly PCR testing of nasopharyngeal swabs along with blood sampling. Healthcare workers were recruited between 23 and 31 March 2020, during the week of the UK lockdown, and were followed weekly for up to roughly 15 weeks. Here the chain combines TRBV3-1 and TRBJ2-4, and TRBD1 aligns with 8 junction nucleotides. The sequenced sample was whole blood. The TCR comes from an adult who was a healthcare worker with PCR-confirmed SARS-CoV-2 infection or an uninfected control (not recorded which). The DNA is as follows: TGTGCCAGCAGCCAGACCCTGACAGGGGTCAAAAACATTCAGTACTTC. It translates to CASSQTLTGVKNIQYF.